These 18 T cell receptor beta chains were all obtained from the same sample, sequenced in a study of CD8 T cells in Susac syndrome. Reverse transcription of about 0.45 to 1 ug RNA used random hexamers. A single record per CDR3 protein comes from TCRdb applying MiXCR to the immunoSEQ multiplex PCR reads. Of 65,000 to 80,000 distinct CDR3 sequences in the sample, around nine tenths are singletons; the top ten hold about 0.47%. Sequenced sample: CD8+ T cells from PBMCs. The receptors come from a human donor with multiple sclerosis.

The chain carries TRBV6-6 and TRBJ1-5, with 7 bases lining up with TRBD1. V gave up 4 bases and J gave up 4 bases; unmatched junction bases: 4. The CDR3 has 14 residues. From germline, CDR1 is MNHNY and CDR2 SVGAGI (reference sequence). This CDR3 reads CASSSPGQNQPQHF. CDR3 sequence (DNA): TGTGCCAGCAGTTCTCCGGGACAGAATCAGCCCCAGCATTTT.

The chain recombines TRBV13 with TRBJ2-1, with D perhaps matching TRBD2 (5 bases). V lost 5 bases and J 0 bases, leaving 11 bases between the germline ends. Germline CDR1 is PRHDT and CDR2 is FYEKMQ (reference sequence). The CDR3 extends over 15 amino acids. The CDR3 loop reads CASSPYGNSYNEQFF. CDR3 in DNA: TGTGCCAGCAGCCCCTACGGGAACTCCTACAATGAGCAGTTCTTC.

The rearrangement links TRBV29-1 to TRBJ2-1; 9 nucleotides match TRBD2. Germline V gene data show CDR1 as SQVTM and CDR2 as ANQGSEA. The CDR3 is 14 residues long. The J segment lost 7 bases and the V segment lost 4 bases, leaving 8 bases of the junction unmatched. DNA for the CDR3: TGCAGCGTTGCCTGGACTAGCGATTGGAATGAGCAGTTCTTC. It is translated as CSVAWTSDWNEQFF.

The chain combines TRBV9 with TRBJ2-1; 7 nucleotides line up with TRBD1. This CDR3 spans 16 amino acids. Germline CDR1 is SGDLS and CDR2 is YYNGEE. Germline trimming cut 4 bases from V and 2 bases from J; bases unmatched to any gene: 9. CDR3 coding DNA: TGTGCCAGCAGCCGAGGGGGCGGTGGGACCTACAATGAGCAGTTCTTC. This sequence encodes CASSRGGGGTYNEQFF.

The J gene is TRBJ2-7, the V gene TRBV7-3; 11 bases agree with TRBD2. The J segment lost 3 bases and the V segment lost 1 base, leaving 8 bases of the junction unmatched. Germline-derived CDR1 and CDR2 are SGHTA and FQGTGA. This CDR3 is built from 17 residues. CDR3 sequence: CASSLIGGLAVYYEQYF. DNA of the CDR3: TGTGCCAGCAGCTTAATTGGGGGACTAGCGGTCTACTACGAGCAGTACTTC.

V gene TRBV12-3 or TRBV12-4 combines with J gene TRBJ2-5, with D possibly being TRBD1 (6 bases). Trimming shortened V by 3 bases and J by 0 bases, and 8 bases separated the two germline ends. The CDR3 has 14 residues. In nucleotides, the CDR3 is TGTGCCAGCAGTTTGAGGGGGTACCAAGAGACCCAGTACTTC. This sequence encodes CASSLRGYQETQYF.

The J gene is TRBJ1-1, the V gene TRBV5-1; a weak D match, TRBD1 (5 bases). The CDR3 has 13 residues. Looked up from germline, CDR1 is SGHRS and CDR2 is YFSETQ. The V and J ends lost 3 bases and 1 base respectively, with 7 bases between them. The CDR3 region is CASSSGQNTEAFF. CDR3 DNA sequence: TGCGCCAGCAGCTCAGGACAGAACACTGAAGCTTTCTTT.

The V call is TRBV28, the J call TRBJ2-5; 11 positions agree with TRBD1. The V and J ends lost 5 bases and 1 base, in that order; junction bases with no gene match: 9. This CDR3 comprises 17 residues. From germline, CDR1 is MDHEN and CDR2 SYDVKM. CDR3 region: CASSTLTGTGGQETQYF. The CDR3 region has the DNA TGTGCCAGCAGTACCCTAACCGGGACAGGGGGCCAAGAGACCCAGTACTTC.

The chain is built from TRBV6-4 and TRBJ2-1, with 9 positions matching TRBD2. The CDR3 spans 15 residues. Germline V gene lookup returns CDR1 MRHNA and CDR2 SNTAGT. After removal of 2 bases from V and 9 bases from J, the junction contained 8 bases not matched to a gene. In nucleotides, the CDR3 is TGTGCCAGCAGTGACCCCGCAGCGGGGGGATTTGAGCAGTTCTTC. As protein: CASSDPAAGGFEQFF.

There are a few counts of this clonotype. The rearrangement uses TRBV9 and TRBJ1-1; no reliable D call. This CDR3 region has 14 residues. Germline V CDR1 and CDR2: SGDLS, YYNGEE. Trimming took off 0 bases at V and 0 bases at J, with 6 bases between the two ends. CDR3 sequence (DNA): TGTGCCAGCAGCGTAGCTGGGGTGAACACTGAAGCTTTCTTT. Amino acid sequence: CASSVAGVNTEAFF.

The chain combines TRBV14 with TRBJ1-4; D unclear. V was cut by 1 base and J by 7 bases, with 10 bases left in between. Germline lookup yields CDR1 SGHDN and CDR2 FVKESK. CDR3 length equals 14 residues. The chain's CDR3 is CASSQGLRREKLFF. In DNA form, the CDR3 reads TGTGCCAGCAGCCAAGGTCTCCGGCGTGAAAAACTGTTTTTT.

Written as DNA, the CDR3 is TGTGCCAGCAGCTTAGGATTCCTAGCGGGGGCCTACGAGCAGTACTTC. It yields the protein CASSLGFLAGAYEQYF. The chain has TRBV7-2 and TRBJ2-7, with TRBD2 matching 10 bases. The germline CDR1 and CDR2 sequences are SGHTA and FQGNSA. The ends lost 1 base at V and 2 bases at J; junction bases unmatched: 5. CDR3 length: 16 residues.

The chain is built from TRBV25-1 and TRBJ1-1; 8 bases agree with TRBD1. Germline V gene lookup returns CDR1 MGHDK and CDR2 SYGVNS. This CDR3 has 14 amino acids. V trimming: 6 bases; J trimming: 0 bases; junction bases outside the gene matches: 3. The CDR3 nucleotides are TGTGCCAGCAGCTGGACAGGGATGAACACTGAAGCTTTCTTT. This sequence encodes CASSWTGMNTEAFF.

V usage is TRBV7-9 and J usage is TRBJ2-3; 16 positions agree with TRBD2. The CDR3 has 18 residues. The J segment lost 1 base and the V segment lost 6 bases, leaving 7 bases of the junction unmatched. Per germline, CDR1 SEHNR and CDR2 FQNEAQ (reference sequence). The CDR3 region is CASRSGTSGRDCTDTQYF. CDR3 DNA: TGTGCCAGCAGATCCGGGACTAGCGGGAGGGATTGCACAGATACGCAGTATTTT.

This clonotype occurred once. The chain is built from TRBV2 and TRBJ2-1; the match to TRBD2 covers 7 bases. The CDR3 consists of 15 residues. V dropped 6 bases and J dropped 8; count of bases not matched to a gene: 13. Germline assignment: CDR1 SNHLY and CDR2 FYNNEI. In DNA form, the CDR3 reads TGTGCCAGCAGCTTACTAGCGTCAGATGTCTATGAGCAGTTCTTC. Amino acids: CASSLLASDVYEQFF.

The V call is TRBV6-5, the J call TRBJ1-2, with no clear D. The V gene's germline CDR1 is MNHEY and CDR2 SVGAGI. The V end was cut by 10 bases, the J end by 5 bases, with 20 bases between. The CDR3 runs to 14 residues. This chain's CDR3 is CANCGQEGAYGYTF. In DNA form, the CDR3 reads TGTGCCAATTGCGGGCAGGAAGGAGCATATGGCTACACCTTC.

V is TRBV14 and J is TRBJ2-2; maybe TRBD2 (5 bases). The CDR3 has 15 residues. The V end was cut by 4 bases, the J end by 7 bases, with 16 bases between. Germline values: CDR1 SGHDN, CDR2 FVKESK. CDR3 coding DNA: TGTGCCAGCAGCCTGGCGGTCCTTCGGGGCGGGGAGCTGTTTTTT. Its protein is CASSLAVLRGGELFF.

The chain combines TRBV6-5 with TRBJ1-5; 8 bases are shared with TRBD1. Unmatched junction bases numbered 9, after V lost 7 bases and J lost 1 base. Per germline, CDR1 MNHEY and CDR2 SVGAGI. CDR3 size: 16 residues. The CDR3 loop is CASNPRGQGSNQPQHF. The CDR3 DNA sequence: TGTGCCAGCAATCCTCGAGGACAGGGCAGCAATCAGCCCCAGCATTTT.